The sequence of this T cell receptor (beta chain) was determined in a study of CD8 T cells in ankylosing spondylitis (dated by TCRdb to about 2017). In the study overall: The study profiled T cell receptor beta repertoires in healthy donors and ankylosing spondylitis patients to find disease-linked TCR variants. Samples of peripheral blood were taken, and for ankylosing spondylitis patients, synovial fluid was collected as well. The full study cohort was made up of 25 ankylosing spondylitis patients and some 100 healthy donors.

Findings and caveats that apply to the study as a whole: A TCR beta motif made up of under ten highly homologous amino acid variants appeared to be characteristic of blood from ankylosing spondylitis patients. The disease-linked clones were reported to be significantly enriched in matched synovial fluid samples from ankylosing spondylitis patients. A CD8+ phenotype was shown by the disease-linked clones, which were found at relatively low frequencies in peripheral blood. Some of the motif variants had been reported before in the synovial fluid and blood of reactive arthritis patients, a finding that suggests common disease-initiation mechanisms.

As for this clonotype: Its specific antigen is unknown. Base qualities are not at hand, and no much larger clone is one base apart.

Trimming at the junction amounts to 6 bases on V and 12 bases on J, and the germline ends lie 11 bases apart. The germline V gene supplies CDR1 MNHEY and CDR2 SVGEGT. From the cysteine through the phenylalanine, the CDR3 covers 11 amino acids. Only the CDR3 part of the read is kept: 33 bases, read in frame from the first base. The reads were generated on an Illumina HiSeq 2500. TCR beta libraries were prepared by quantitative 5'-RACE with molecular barcodes. The study's processing was this. To identify disease-linked TCR variants, a new computational method was used, one built on a probabilistic model of VDJ rearrangement. TCRdb ran its own pipeline on the public reads, namely fastp trimming at Q25 and MiXCR clone calling, and kept in-frame beta chains. Rows matching on CDR3 protein sequence are summarized as one entry with the most common DNA and genes. The V and J calls here are based on TCRdb, not the publication. The sample yields around 90,000 distinct CDR3 sequences; 27% were counted once. The biggest ten clones account for roughly 60% of the sample.

The sample comprised blood, either unsorted or a sorted T cell fraction (not recorded which). This clonotype was obtained from a male donor with ankylosing spondylitis or in good health (not recorded which). The rearrangement combines TRBV6-2 or TRBV6-3 with TRBJ1-4, with no reliable assignment of the D segment. In nucleotides, the sequence is TGTGCCAGCAGCCGAGCCGAGCAACTGTTTTTT. This codes for CASSRAEQLFF.